These 21 T cell receptor beta chains were sequenced from one sample in a study of T cells in localized non-small cell lung cancer. TCRdb keeps only in-frame clones here, not all; method: immunoSEQ multiplex PCR. The sample has around 36,000 clones; around 81% are singletons. The input for sequencing was peripheral blood mononuclear cells, taken before any cancer treatment. These receptors came from a male donor older than 55 with stage II lung adenocarcinoma.

This clone was seen a handful of times. The junction shows a germline mismatch at one end, possibly a read error. The CDR3 region has the DNA TGTGCTAGCAGCACGGGACTTTACTACGAGCAGTACTTC. It specifies CASSTGLYYEQYF. The chain combines TRBV7-7 with TRBJ2-7; D perhaps matches TRBD2 (6 bases). The germline gives CDR1 SSHAT, CDR2 FNYEAQ (reference sequence). There are 13 residues in the CDR3. Using reference TRBV7-7 and TRBJ2-7 for the parts outside the CDR3, the full variable domain is GAGVSQSPRYKVTKRGQDVTLRCDPISSHATLYWYQQALGQGPEFLTYFNYEAQPDKSGLPSDRFSAERPEGSISTLTIQRTEQRDSAMYRCASSTGLYYEQYFGPGTRLTVT.

The chain links TRBV5-4 to TRBJ1-3; tentative D call: TRBD1 (5 bases). Between the trimmed V and J ends, which lost 0 bases and 2 bases, there was a span of 9 bases. Germline V gives CDR1 SGHNT, CDR2 YYREEE (reference sequence). This CDR3 is built from 15 residues. CDR3 sequence reads: CASSLGTGTGNTIYF. Here the CDR3 DNA reads TGTGCCAGCAGCTTGGGCACAGGAACTGGAAACACCATATATTTT.

The CDR3 nucleotides are TGTGCCAGCAGCTTCGGGGTCGCGGGGGAGCAGTACTTC. Translating it yields CASSFGVAGEQYF. The rearrangement links TRBV7-9 to TRBJ2-7; tentatively, D is TRBD2 (6 bases). V gave up 3 bases and J gave up 7 bases, with 13 bases separating them. This CDR3 region has 13 residues. Germline CDR1 is SEHNR and CDR2 is FQNEAQ (reference sequence).

This clone was observed a single time. The chain joins TRBV6-5 to TRBJ1-3; a possible D gene is TRBD1 (5 bases). Trimming stripped 6 bases from V and 0 bases from J, with 12 bases between. CDR3 size: 15 residues. The germline gives CDR1 MNHEY, CDR2 SVGAGI. The CDR3 bases are TGTGCCAGCAGCTCGCCGGGGGACTCTGGAAACACCATATATTTT. Protein: CASSSPGDSGNTIYF.

The V call is TRBV30, the J call TRBJ1-1; no definite D call. The ends were cut back, 1 base at V and 3 bases at J, with 6 bases in the middle. Germline V gene data show CDR1 as GTSNPN and CDR2 as SVGIG (reference sequence). The CDR3 length is 12 residues. This CDR3 reads CAWSGPYTEAFF. The CDR3 DNA sequence: TGTGCCTGGAGTGGCCCTTACACTGAAGCTTTCTTT.

The gene calls are TRBV19 and TRBJ2-7, with TRBD2 matching over 7 bases. The J segment lost 1 base and the V segment lost 3 bases, leaving 3 bases of the junction unmatched. This CDR3 is built from 14 residues. Germline V gene sequence: CDR1 LNHDA, CDR2 SQIVND (reference sequence). The CDR3 sequence: CASSIPGGSYEQYF. The CDR3 coding sequence is TGTGCCAGTAGTATTCCGGGGGGATCCTACGAGCAGTACTTC.

The chain combines TRBV19 with TRBJ2-5; 10 bases are a match to TRBD2. V shed 7 bases, J shed 5 bases, and the junction held 10 bases outside the gene matches. Germline V gene lookup returns CDR1 LNHDA and CDR2 SQIVND (reference sequence). The CDR3 has 15 residues. CDR3 protein: CASTTGTSAWETQYF. CDR3 coding DNA: TGTGCCAGTACCACGGGGACTAGCGCGTGGGAGACCCAGTACTTC.

V and J are TRBV19 and TRBJ2-7; TRBD2 matches at 7 bases. The J segment lost 3 bases and the V segment lost 2 bases, leaving 7 bases of the junction unmatched. This CDR3 is built from 15 residues. In germline, CDR1 is LNHDA, CDR2 SQIVND (reference sequence). The CDR3 loop reads CASSISPSGNYEQYF. The CDR3, as DNA: TGTGCCAGTAGTATAAGCCCTAGCGGAAACTACGAGCAGTACTTC.

The chain links TRBV27 to TRBJ1-2; possibly TRBD1 for D (5 bases). This CDR3 spans 14 amino acids. Germline-derived CDR1 and CDR2 are MNHEY and SMNVEV (reference sequence). V lost 2 bases to trimming and J lost 1 base, with 8 bases between them. The CDR3 region is CASSLPDSNYGYTF. The CDR3 nucleotides read TGTGCCAGCAGTTTACCCGACAGTAACTATGGCTACACCTTC.

In its sample, this clone was seen once. The CDR3 sequence is CASSLSTGKETQYF. Written as DNA, the CDR3 is TGTGCCAGCAGTTTATCGACGGGAAAAGAGACCCAGTACTTC. The genes are TRBV27 and TRBJ2-5; weak D call: TRBD2 (5 bases). The CDR3 has 14 residues. CDR1 and CDR2 from the germline V gene are MNHEY and SMNVEV (reference sequence). The V end was cut by 0 bases, the J end by 3 bases, with 8 bases between.

The V call is TRBV5-6, the J call TRBJ2-3; 11 nucleotides line up with TRBD2. After removal of 3 bases from V and 1 base from J, the junction contained 1 base not matched to a gene. This CDR3 comprises 15 residues. CDR1 SGHDT and CDR2 YYEEEE come from the germline V gene. CDR3 coding DNA: TGTGCCAGCAGCTCACTAGCGGGAGGCACAGATACGCAGTATTTT. It specifies CASSSLAGGTDTQYF.

This clone is medium-sized (0.01 to 0.1%) within its sample. The chain is built from TRBV5-1 and TRBJ1-1, with D possibly matching TRBD1 (5 bases). The V end was cut by 2 bases, the J end by 4 bases, with 15 bases between. This CDR3 is built from 15 residues. CDR1 SGHRS and CDR2 YFSETQ come from the germline V gene. The CDR3 DNA reads TGCGCCAGCAGCTTCCGGGACCCTAGAGGCACTGAAGCTTTCTTT. Translation: CASSFRDPRGTEAFF.

The chain combines TRBV6-6 with TRBJ1-2, with unresolved D. The CDR3 is made up of 14 amino acids. Germline CDR1 MNHNY, CDR2 SVGAGI (reference sequence). V dropped 8 bases and J dropped 4 bases, with 17 bases sitting between them. The CDR3: CASGLDRSLYGYTF. In DNA, the CDR3 is TGTGCCAGCGGTTTGGACCGATCCCTCTATGGCTACACCTTC.

This chain connects TRBV7-2 to TRBJ2-1, with TRBD1 matching over 7 bases. The V gene's germline CDR1 is SGHTA and CDR2 FQGNSA. V dropped 7 bases and J dropped 0; count of bases not matched to a gene: 3. The CDR3 spans 14 residues. This CDR3 is CASNDRASYNEQFF. The CDR3 DNA is TGTGCCAGCAACGACAGGGCCTCCTACAATGAGCAGTTCTTC.

The chain links TRBV19 to TRBJ2-1, with D perhaps TRBD2 (7 bases). Trimming pared 0 bases from V and 7 bases from J, leaving 16 bases between. The CDR3 runs to 16 residues. Germline assignment: CDR1 LNHDA and CDR2 SQIVND (reference sequence). The CDR3 nucleotides are TGTGCCAGTAGTATAGATGGGCGGGGGCCGGCAAATGAGCAGTTCTTC. Amino acids: CASSIDGRGPANEQFF. The full variable domain, completed using reference TRBV19 and TRBJ2-1, is DGGITQSPKYLFRKEGQNVTLSCEQNLNHDAMYWYRQDPGQGLRLIYYSQIVNDFQKGDIAEGYSVSREKKESFPLTVTSAQKNPTAFYLCASSIDGRGPANEQFFGPGTRLTVL.

The CDR3 sequence: CAWSFPGTGGKLFF. The CDR3 nucleotides read TGTGCCTGGAGTTTCCCCGGGACAGGCGGAAAACTGTTTTTT. The chain is built from TRBV30 and TRBJ1-4, with 8 bases matching TRBD1. J gave up 10 bases and V 2 bases, and 9 bases lay outside the gene matches. The CDR3 contains 14 residues. Germline V CDR1 and CDR2: GTSNPN, SVGIG (reference sequence).

This clone has a single count. V and J are TRBV5-1 and TRBJ2-3; the match to TRBD1 covers 8 bases. Germline V gene lookup returns CDR1 SGHRS and CDR2 YFSETQ. V was clipped by 4 bases and J by 1 base; unmatched bases: 5. CDR3 length equals 15 residues. The CDR3 sequence is CASSGRGQGTDTQYF. As DNA, the CDR3 is TGCGCCAGCAGCGGTCGGGGACAGGGCACAGATACGCAGTATTTT.

J is TRBJ1-1 and V is TRBV6-5; D is unclear. CDR1 and CDR2 (germline): MNHEY, SVGAGI. The length of the CDR3 is 13 residues. Trimming left V 5 bases short and J 0 bases short, with 7 bases between. The CDR3 coding sequence is TGTGCCAGCAGTGTGGTCTTGAACACTGAAGCTTTCTTT. Residues: CASSVVLNTEAFF.

The sample holds one count of this clone. The genes are TRBV29-1 and TRBJ2-3, with 7 bases matching TRBD1. The germline gives CDR1 SQVTM, CDR2 ANQGSEA. The CDR3 totals 13 residues. V lost 3 bases, J lost 7 bases, and 7 bases stayed unmatched. CDR3 protein: CSVEGQGENTQYF. CDR3 DNA sequence: TGCAGCGTTGAGGGGCAGGGGGAGAATACGCAGTATTTT.

For the CDR3, the DNA is TGTGCCAGCAGTGAAGGCTCAACTAATGAAAAACTGTTTTTT. Translated: CASSEGSTNEKLFF. The chain couples TRBV2 to TRBJ1-4; D unresolved. The ends were cut back, 1 base at V and 0 bases at J, with 3 bases in the middle. The CDR3 covers 14 residues. The V gene's germline CDR1 is SNHLY and CDR2 FYNNEI.

The chain employs TRBV30 and TRBJ2-2; D is ambiguous. The V end lost 3 bases, the J end lost 6 bases, and 8 bases lay between the germline ends. This CDR3 has 12 residues. CDR1 is GTSNPN and CDR2 is SVGIG in the germline V gene (reference sequence). CDR3 nucleotide sequence: TGTGCCTGGAGCTACGGCGCCGGGGAGCTGTTTTTT. Translated: CAWSYGAGELFF.